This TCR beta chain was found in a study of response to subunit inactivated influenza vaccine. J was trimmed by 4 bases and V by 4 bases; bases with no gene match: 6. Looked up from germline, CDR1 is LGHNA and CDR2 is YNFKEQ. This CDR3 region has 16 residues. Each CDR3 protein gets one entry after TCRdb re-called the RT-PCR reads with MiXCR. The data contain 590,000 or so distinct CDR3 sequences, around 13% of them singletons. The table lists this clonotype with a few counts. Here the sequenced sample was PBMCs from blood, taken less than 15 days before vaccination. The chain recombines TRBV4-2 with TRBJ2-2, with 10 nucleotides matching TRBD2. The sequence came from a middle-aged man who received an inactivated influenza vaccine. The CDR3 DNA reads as TGTGCCAGCAGCCCTCTCTTAGCGGGGGGCACCGGGGAGCTGTTTTTT. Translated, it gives CASSPLLAGGTGELFF.